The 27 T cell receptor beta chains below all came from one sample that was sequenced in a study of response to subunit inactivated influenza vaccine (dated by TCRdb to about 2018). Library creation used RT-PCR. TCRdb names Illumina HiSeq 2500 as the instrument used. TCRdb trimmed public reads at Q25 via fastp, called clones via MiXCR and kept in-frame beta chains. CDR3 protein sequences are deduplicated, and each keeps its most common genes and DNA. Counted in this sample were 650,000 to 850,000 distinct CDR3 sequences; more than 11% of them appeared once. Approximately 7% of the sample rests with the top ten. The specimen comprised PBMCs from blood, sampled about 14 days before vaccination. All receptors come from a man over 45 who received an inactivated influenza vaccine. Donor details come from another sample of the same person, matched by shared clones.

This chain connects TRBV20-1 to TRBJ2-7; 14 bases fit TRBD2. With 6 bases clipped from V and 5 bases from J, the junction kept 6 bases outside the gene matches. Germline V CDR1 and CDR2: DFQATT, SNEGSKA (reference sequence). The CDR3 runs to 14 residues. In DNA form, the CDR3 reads TGCAGTGCCCCAGGACTAGCGGGAGGTGACGAGCAGTACTTC. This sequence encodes CSAPGLAGGDEQYF.

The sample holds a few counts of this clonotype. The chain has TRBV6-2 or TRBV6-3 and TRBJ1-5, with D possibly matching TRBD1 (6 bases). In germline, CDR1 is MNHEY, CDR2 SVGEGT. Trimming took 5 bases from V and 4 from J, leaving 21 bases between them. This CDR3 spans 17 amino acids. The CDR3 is CASSHHLEGTTNQPQHF. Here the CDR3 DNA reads TGTGCCAGCAGTCATCACCTCGAAGGGACAACAAATCAGCCCCAGCATTTT.

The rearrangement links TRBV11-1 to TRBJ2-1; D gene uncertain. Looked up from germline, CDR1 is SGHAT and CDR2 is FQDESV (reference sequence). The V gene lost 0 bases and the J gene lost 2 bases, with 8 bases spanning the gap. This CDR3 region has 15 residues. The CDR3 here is CASSLALKPYNEQFF. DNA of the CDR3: TGTGCCAGCAGCTTAGCTTTGAAGCCCTACAATGAGCAGTTCTTC.

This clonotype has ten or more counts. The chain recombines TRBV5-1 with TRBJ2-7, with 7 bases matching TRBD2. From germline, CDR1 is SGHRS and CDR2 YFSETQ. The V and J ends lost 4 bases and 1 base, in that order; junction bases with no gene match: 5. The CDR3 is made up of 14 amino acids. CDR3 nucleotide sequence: TGCGCCAGCAGCGGAGGACTAGGATCCTACGAGCAGTACTTC. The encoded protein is CASSGGLGSYEQYF.

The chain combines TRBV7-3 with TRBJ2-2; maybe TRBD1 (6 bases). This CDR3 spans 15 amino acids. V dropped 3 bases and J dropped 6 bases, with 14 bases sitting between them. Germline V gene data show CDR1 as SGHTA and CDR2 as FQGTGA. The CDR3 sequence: CASSFRGGSPGELFF. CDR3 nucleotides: TGTGCCAGCAGCTTCAGGGGCGGAAGCCCCGGGGAGCTGTTTTTT.

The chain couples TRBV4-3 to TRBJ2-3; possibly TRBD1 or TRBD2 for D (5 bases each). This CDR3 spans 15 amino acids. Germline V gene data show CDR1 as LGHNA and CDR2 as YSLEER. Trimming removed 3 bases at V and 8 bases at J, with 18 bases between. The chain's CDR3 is CASSQKGRSRGTQYF. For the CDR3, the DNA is TGCGCCAGCAGCCAGAAGGGACGGTCAAGGGGTACGCAGTATTTT.

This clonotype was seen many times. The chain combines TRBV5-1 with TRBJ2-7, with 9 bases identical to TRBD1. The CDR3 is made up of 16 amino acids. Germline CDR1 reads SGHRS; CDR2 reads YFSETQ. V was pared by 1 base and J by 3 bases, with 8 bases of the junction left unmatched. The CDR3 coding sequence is TGCGCCAGCAGCTTGTTCCGGGACAGGGCAAACTACGAGCAGTACTTC. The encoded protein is CASSLFRDRANYEQYF.

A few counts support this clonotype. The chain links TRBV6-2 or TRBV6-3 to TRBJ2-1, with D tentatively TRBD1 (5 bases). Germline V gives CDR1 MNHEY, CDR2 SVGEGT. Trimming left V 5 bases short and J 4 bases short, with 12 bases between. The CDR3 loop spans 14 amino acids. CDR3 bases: TGTGCCAGCAGTAACCGACAGCGATACAATGAGCAGTTCTTC. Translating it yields CASSNRQRYNEQFF.

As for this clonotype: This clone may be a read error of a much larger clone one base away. The CDR3 DNA is TGTGCCAGCAGCTCCTCCGAGACTAGCACAGATACGCAGTATTTT. This translates into CASSSSETSTDTQYF. The chain recombines TRBV7-2 with TRBJ2-3; unclear D gene. V gave up 4 bases and J gave up 0 bases, with 11 bases separating them. CDR1 is SGHTA and CDR2 is FQGNSA in the germline V gene. The CDR3 length is 15 residues. Complete variable domain (other parts from reference TRBV7-2 and TRBJ2-3): GAGVSQSPSNKVTEKGKDVELRCDPISGHTALYWYRQSLGQGLEFLIYFQGNSAPDKSGLPSDRFSAERTGGSVSTLTIQRTQQEDSAVYLCASSSSETSTDTQYFGPGTRLTVL.

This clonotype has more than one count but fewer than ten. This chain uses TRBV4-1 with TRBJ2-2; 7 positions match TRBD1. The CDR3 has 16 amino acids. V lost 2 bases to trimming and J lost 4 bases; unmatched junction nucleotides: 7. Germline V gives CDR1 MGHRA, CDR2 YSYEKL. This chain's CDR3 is CASSQKGQFGTGELFF. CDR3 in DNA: TGCGCCAGCAGCCAAAAGGGACAGTTTGGCACCGGGGAGCTGTTTTTT.

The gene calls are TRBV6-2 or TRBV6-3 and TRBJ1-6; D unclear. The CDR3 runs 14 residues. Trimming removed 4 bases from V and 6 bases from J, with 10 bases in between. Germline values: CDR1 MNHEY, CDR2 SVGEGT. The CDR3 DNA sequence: TGTGCCAGCAGTTTCGGCCAGACTAATTCACCCCTCCACTTT. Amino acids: CASSFGQTNSPLHF.

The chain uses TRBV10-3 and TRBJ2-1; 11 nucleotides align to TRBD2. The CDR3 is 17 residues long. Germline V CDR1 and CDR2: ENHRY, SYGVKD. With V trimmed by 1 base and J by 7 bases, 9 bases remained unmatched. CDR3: CAISEFTSGGRGNEQFF. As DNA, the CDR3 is TGTGCCATCAGTGAGTTTACTAGCGGGGGCCGAGGAAATGAGCAGTTCTTC.

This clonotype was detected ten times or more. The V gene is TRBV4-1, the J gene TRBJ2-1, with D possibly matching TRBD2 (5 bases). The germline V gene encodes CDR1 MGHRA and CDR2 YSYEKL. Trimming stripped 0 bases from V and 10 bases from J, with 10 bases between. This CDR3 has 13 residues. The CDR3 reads CASSQEHGGEQFF. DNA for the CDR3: TGCGCCAGCAGCCAAGAGCATGGCGGGGAGCAGTTCTTC.

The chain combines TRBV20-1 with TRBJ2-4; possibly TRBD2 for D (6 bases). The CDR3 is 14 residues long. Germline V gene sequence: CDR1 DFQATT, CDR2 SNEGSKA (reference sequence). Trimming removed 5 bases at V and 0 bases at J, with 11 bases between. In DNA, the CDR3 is TGCAGTGCTCGGGGGTTGGAAGCCAAAAACATTCAGTACTTC. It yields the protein CSARGLEAKNIQYF.

DNA for the CDR3: TGTGCCAGCAGCCTGGTCTCAGGGGGCGAGAACATTCAGTACTTC. Translated, it gives CASSLVSGGENIQYF. The rearrangement uses TRBV11-2 and TRBJ2-4, with 8 positions matching TRBD1. Looked up from germline, CDR1 is SGHAT and CDR2 is FQNNGV. The CDR3 is made up of 15 amino acids. V was clipped by 5 bases and J by 7 bases; unmatched bases: 10.

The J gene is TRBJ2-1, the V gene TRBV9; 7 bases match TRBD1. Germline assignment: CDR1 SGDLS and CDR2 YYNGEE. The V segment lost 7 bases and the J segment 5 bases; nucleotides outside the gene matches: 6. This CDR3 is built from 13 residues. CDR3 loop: CASGTGANNEQFF. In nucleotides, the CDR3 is TGTGCCAGCGGAACAGGGGCGAACAATGAGCAGTTCTTC.

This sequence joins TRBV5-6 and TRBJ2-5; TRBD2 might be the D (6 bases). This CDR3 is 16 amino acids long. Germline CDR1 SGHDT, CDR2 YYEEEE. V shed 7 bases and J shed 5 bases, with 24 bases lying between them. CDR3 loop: CASGPGLRGLLETQYF. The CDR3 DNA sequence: TGTGCCAGCGGCCCCGGGCTGCGGGGACTTCTCGAGACCCAGTACTTC. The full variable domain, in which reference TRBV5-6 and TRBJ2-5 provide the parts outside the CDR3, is DAGVTQSPTHLIKTRGQQVTLRCSPKSGHDTVSWYQQALGQGPQFIFQYYEEEERQRGNFPDRFSGHQFPNYSSELNVNALLLGDSALYLCASGPGLRGLLETQYFGPGTRLLVL.

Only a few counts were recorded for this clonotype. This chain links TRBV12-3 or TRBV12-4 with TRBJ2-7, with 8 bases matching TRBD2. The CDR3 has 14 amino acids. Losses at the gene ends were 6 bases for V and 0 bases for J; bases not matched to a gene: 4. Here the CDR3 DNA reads TGTGCCAGCAGGGCCGGGACTAGCTCCTACGAGCAGTACTTC. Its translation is CASRAGTSSYEQYF.

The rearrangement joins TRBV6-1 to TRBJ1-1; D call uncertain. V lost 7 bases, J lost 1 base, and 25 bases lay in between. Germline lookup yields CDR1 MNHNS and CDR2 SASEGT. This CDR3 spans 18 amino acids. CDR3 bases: TGTGCCAGCACCTCTGGGGTCTTGTTTCTCAGGAGGAACACTGAAGCTTTCTTT. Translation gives CASTSGVLFLRRNTEAFF.

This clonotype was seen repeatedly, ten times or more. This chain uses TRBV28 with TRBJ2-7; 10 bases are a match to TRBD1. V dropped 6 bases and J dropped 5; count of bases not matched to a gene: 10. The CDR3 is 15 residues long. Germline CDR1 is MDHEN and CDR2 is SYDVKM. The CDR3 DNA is TGTGCCAGCAGGCCCGCCGGGACAGGGGTCAACGAGCAGTACTTC. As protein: CASRPAGTGVNEQYF.

The DNA of the CDR3 is TGTGCCAGCAGTATGCCGGGGGATGAGCAGTTCTTC. It translates to CASSMPGDEQFF. This chain uses TRBV12-3 or TRBV12-4 with TRBJ2-1, with D perhaps matching TRBD2 (6 bases). Trimming removed 5 bases at V and 8 bases at J, with 10 bases between. The CDR3 sequence is 12 residues long.

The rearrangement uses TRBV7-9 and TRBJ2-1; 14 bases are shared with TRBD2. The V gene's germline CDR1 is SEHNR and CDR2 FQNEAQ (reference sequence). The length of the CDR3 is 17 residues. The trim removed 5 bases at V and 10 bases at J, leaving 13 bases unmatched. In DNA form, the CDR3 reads TGTGCCAGCAGCCCCCAGAGACTAGCGGGGGGGCGCCGAGAGCAGTTCTTC. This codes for CASSPQRLAGGRREQFF.

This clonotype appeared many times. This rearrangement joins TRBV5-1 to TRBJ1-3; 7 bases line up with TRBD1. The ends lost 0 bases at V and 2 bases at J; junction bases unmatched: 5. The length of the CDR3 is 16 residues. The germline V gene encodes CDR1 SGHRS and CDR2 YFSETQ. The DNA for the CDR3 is TGCGCCAGCAGCTTGGCCGGGACAGAGCCTGGAAACACCATATATTTT. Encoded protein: CASSLAGTEPGNTIYF.

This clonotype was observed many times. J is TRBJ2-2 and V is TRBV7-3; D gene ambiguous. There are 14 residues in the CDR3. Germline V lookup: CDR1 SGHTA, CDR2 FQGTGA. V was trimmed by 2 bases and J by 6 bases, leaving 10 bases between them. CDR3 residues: CASSLSFNAGELFF. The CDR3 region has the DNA TGTGCCAGCAGCTTATCCTTTAATGCCGGGGAGCTGTTTTTT.

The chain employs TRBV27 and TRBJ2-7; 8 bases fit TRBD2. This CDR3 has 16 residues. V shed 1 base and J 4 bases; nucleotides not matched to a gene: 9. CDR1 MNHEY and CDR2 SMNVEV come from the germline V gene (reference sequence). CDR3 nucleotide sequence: TGTGCCAGCAGTTTATTTGCTAGCGGGTTAGGATACGAGCAGTACTTC. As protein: CASSLFASGLGYEQYF.

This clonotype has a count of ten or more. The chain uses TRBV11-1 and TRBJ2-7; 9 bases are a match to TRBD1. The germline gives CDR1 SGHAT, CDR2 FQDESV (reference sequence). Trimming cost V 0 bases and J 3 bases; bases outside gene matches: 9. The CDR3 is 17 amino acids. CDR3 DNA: TGTGCCAGCAGCTTAGCGGCTGGGACAGGGAACTACTACGAGCAGTACTTC. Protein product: CASSLAAGTGNYYEQYF.

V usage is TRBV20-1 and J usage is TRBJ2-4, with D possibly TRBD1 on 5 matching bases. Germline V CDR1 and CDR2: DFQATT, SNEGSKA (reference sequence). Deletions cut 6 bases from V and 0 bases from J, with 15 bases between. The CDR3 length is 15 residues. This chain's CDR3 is CSAQRGRLAKNIQYF. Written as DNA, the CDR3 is TGCAGTGCCCAAAGGGGCAGGCTAGCCAAAAACATTCAGTACTTC.